This entry describes one T cell receptor (beta chain). Produced via immunoSEQ multiplex PCR; TCRdb's table is partial and in-frame only. Counted here are fewer than 150,000 clones, roughly 86% occurring once; the ten biggest clones make up under 7%. This sample was taken from a study of blood T cell repertoires in COVID-19. The CDR3 spans 15 residues. V shed 3 bases, J shed 4 bases, and the junction held 6 bases outside the gene matches. Germline CDR1 and CDR2: MDHEN and SYDVKM. The rearrangement joins TRBV28 to TRBJ1-3, with 7 bases aligning to TRBD1. The specimen sequenced was peripheral blood. This clonotype was sampled from a human donor in a cohort sampled during active COVID-19. The chain's CDR3 is CASSFFRQGGNTIYF. The CDR3, as DNA: TGTGCCAGCAGTTTTTTCCGACAGGGAGGAAACACCATATATTTT.